Following are 25 T cell receptor beta chains from one sample sequenced in a study of cytomegalovirus exposure and HLA in healthy donors. 60 Vbeta and 13 Jbeta primers were used in PCR. Clones were read by immunoSEQ multiplex PCR, and TCRdb kept only the in-frame ones, dropping some. Of roughly 120,000 clones listed, 74% are singletons. Sequenced material: PBMCs. The receptors come from a woman aged 45-60 years in good health and CMV-seropositive.

This clone was seen only once. V usage is TRBV27 and J usage is TRBJ2-7, with D possibly TRBD1 on 5 matching bases. Germline V gene lookup returns CDR1 MNHEY and CDR2 SMNVEV (reference sequence). V was cut by 1 base and J by 2 bases, with 12 bases left in between. The length of the CDR3 is 15 residues. The CDR3 DNA reads TGTGCCAGCAGTTTATTCTCCAGGGTGACCTACGAGCAGTACTTC. This gives the protein CASSLFSRVTYEQYF.

CDR3 bases: TGTGCCACCGGGTTGGGTGATAGCAATCAGCCCCAGCATTTT. Translated, it gives CATGLGDSNQPQHF. The chain recombines TRBV10-3 with TRBJ1-5; no definite D call. This CDR3 has 14 amino acids. V lost 10 bases to trimming and J lost 0 bases, with 13 bases between them. The germline CDR1 and CDR2 sequences are ENHRY and SYGVKD.

V is TRBV5-1 and J is TRBJ2-1; 12 nucleotides agree with TRBD1. The CDR3 covers 16 residues. After removal of 0 bases from V and 7 bases from J, the junction contained 5 bases not matched to a gene. Looked up from germline, CDR1 is SGHRS and CDR2 is YFSETQ. CDR3: CASSLAMGQGANEQFF. For the CDR3, the DNA is TGCGCCAGCAGCTTGGCCATGGGACAGGGGGCAAATGAGCAGTTCTTC.

The chain has TRBV4-3 and TRBJ1-6; TRBD1 matches at 7 bases. The CDR3 runs 16 residues. The ends lost 3 bases at V and 3 bases at J; junction bases unmatched: 5. Germline-derived CDR1 and CDR2 are LGHNA and YSLEER. CDR3 DNA: TGCGCCAGCAGCCAGGAGGGGGACAGCTATAATTCACCCCTCCACTTT. Translation: CASSQEGDSYNSPLHF.

The V gene is TRBV30, the J gene TRBJ2-1; maybe TRBD2 (5 bases). The CDR3 sequence is 13 residues long. V was trimmed by 2 bases and J by 7 bases, leaving 12 bases between them. The germline gives CDR1 GTSNPN, CDR2 SVGIG (reference sequence). The CDR3 DNA reads TGTGCCTGGAGTCGTGGATCGGGGAATGAGCAGTTCTTC. Translation gives CAWSRGSGNEQFF.

The V gene is TRBV6-6, the J gene TRBJ1-1, with a tentative D call TRBD1 (6 bases). V was shortened by 7 bases and J by 8 bases, with 20 bases between the two germline ends. Per germline, CDR1 MNHNY and CDR2 SVGAGI (reference sequence). The CDR3 consists of 14 residues. In DNA form, the CDR3 reads TGTGCCAGCACCCCGAGCGGGGGCCGTGAAGAAGCTTTCTTT. Translation gives CASTPSGGREEAFF.

The CDR3 loop reads CSVALNNQPQHF. DNA of the CDR3: TGCAGCGTTGCCCTTAACAATCAGCCCCAGCATTTT. The chain is built from TRBV29-1 and TRBJ1-5; no clear D. CDR1 and CDR2 (germline): SQVTM, ANQGSEA. There are 12 residues in the CDR3. V gave up 4 bases and J gave up 3 bases, with 7 bases separating them.

The rearrangement links TRBV7-2 to TRBJ2-7; the D gene is possibly TRBD2 (5 bases). The CDR3 covers 13 residues. The germline V and J ends were trimmed by 3 bases and 6 bases, with 12 bases remaining between them. Germline values: CDR1 SGHTA, CDR2 FQGNSA. CDR3 in DNA: TGTGCCAGCAGCTTTCCCGGGGTGAGCGAGCAGTACTTC. Translating it yields CASSFPGVSEQYF.

V gene TRBV23-1 combines with J gene TRBJ1-4, with TRBD1 identical over 8 bases. TRBV23-1 is an ORF for which the function is uncertain. The V gene end was trimmed by 3 bases and the J gene end by 1 base; junction bases not matched to a gene: 10. This CDR3 is built from 18 residues. CDR3 sequence (DNA): TGCGCCAGCAGTCAGTACTGTGACAGGGGAATAACTAATGAAAAACTGTTTTTT. It is translated as CASSQYCDRGITNEKLFF.

The chain employs TRBV4-3 and TRBJ2-3; 11 nucleotides line up with TRBD2. Germline CDR1 is LGHNA and CDR2 is YSLEER. CDR3 length: 17 residues. The V and J ends lost 0 bases and 5 bases, in that order; junction bases with no gene match: 7. Here the CDR3 reads CASSQDASGRPRDTQYF. The CDR3 nucleotides read TGCGCCAGCAGCCAAGATGCTAGCGGGAGGCCGAGAGATACGCAGTATTTT.

The J gene is TRBJ2-7, the V gene TRBV11-1; 8 nucleotides agree with TRBD2. Trimming removed 5 bases from V and 0 bases from J; junction bases left unmatched: 3. This CDR3 contains 14 residues. Germline-derived CDR1 and CDR2 are SGHAT and FQDESV (reference sequence). The CDR3 DNA reads TGTGCCAGCAGCCCCGGGACTAGCTCCTACGAGCAGTACTTC. It codes for CASSPGTSSYEQYF.

This clone turned up a few times. The CDR3 DNA sequence: TGTGCCAGCAGTTCGCGGACAGGGCATACCCTGGACACTGAAGCTTTCTTT. It specifies CASSSRTGHTLDTEAFF. The chain combines TRBV27 with TRBJ1-1; 8 nucleotides line up with TRBD1. The CDR3 runs 17 residues. Germline CDR1 and CDR2: MNHEY and SMNVEV (reference sequence). The V gene end was trimmed by 4 bases and the J gene end by 3 bases; junction bases not matched to a gene: 13.

CDR3 in DNA: TGTGCCACCAGCAGAGATCCAGTGAACACTGAAGCTTTCTTT. Its protein is CATSRDPVNTEAFF. V is TRBV15 and J is TRBJ1-1; D is ambiguous. The germline V gene has CDR1 LNHNV and CDR2 YYDKDF (reference sequence). The CDR3 length is 14 residues. Trimming removed 0 bases at V and 0 bases at J, with 5 bases between.

The gene calls are TRBV4-3 and TRBJ2-3; 8 bases match TRBD2. The V gene's germline CDR1 is LGHNA and CDR2 YSLEER. The CDR3 totals 15 residues. V shed 1 base and J 4 bases; nucleotides not matched to a gene: 4. This CDR3 reads CASSQVAGSADTQYF. As DNA, the CDR3 is TGCGCCAGCAGCCAAGTAGCGGGGTCCGCAGATACGCAGTATTTT.

The J gene is TRBJ2-1, the V gene TRBV5-1; D possibly corresponds to TRBD2 (6 bases). Looked up from germline, CDR1 is SGHRS and CDR2 is YFSETQ. The CDR3 sequence is 15 residues long. V lost 5 bases, J lost 2 bases, and 14 bases lay in between. The CDR3 DNA follows: TGCGCCAGCAGTCTGGGGGGATCCACCTACAATGAGCAGTTCTTC. Translated, it gives CASSLGGSTYNEQFF.

V usage is TRBV7-3 and J usage is TRBJ2-2, with 9 positions matching TRBD2. Germline values: CDR1 SGHTA, CDR2 FQGTGA. J was trimmed by 7 bases and V by 5 bases; bases with no gene match: 2. This CDR3 comprises 13 residues. Written as DNA, the CDR3 is TGTGCCAGCAGCATGCGGGAGGGCGGGGAGCTGTTTTTT. It yields the protein CASSMREGGELFF.

This rearrangement joins TRBV9 to TRBJ1-2; tentatively, D is TRBD1 (6 bases). CDR3 length: 15 residues. Per the germline V gene, CDR1 is SGDLS and CDR2 is YYNGEE. V shed 0 bases and J shed 8 bases, with 17 bases lying between them. CDR3 in DNA: TGTGCCAGCAGCGTAGCGACTAACACAGGGTACGGCTACACCTTC. Translated: CASSVATNTGYGYTF.

This chain links TRBV10-1 with TRBJ2-1; 7 bases agree with TRBD2. The germline gives CDR1 WNHNN, CDR2 SYGVQD (reference sequence). The CDR3 covers 15 residues. V lost 3 bases, J lost 7 bases, and 9 bases stayed unmatched. The CDR3 DNA reads as TGCGCCAGCAGTGATGGCGGGGGAGGATATAATGAGCAGTTCTTC. It encodes CASSDGGGGYNEQFF.

CDR3 bases: TGCGCCAGCAGCCAAAGTCGCGGAAGCGGGGAGACCCAGTACTTC. This sequence encodes CASSQSRGSGETQYF. The chain employs TRBV4-1 and TRBJ2-5; possible D gene TRBD2, 6 bases. CDR3 length: 15 amino acids. Germline CDR1 is MGHRA and CDR2 is YSYEKL. Trimming took off 2 bases at V and 5 bases at J, with 15 bases between the two ends.

The chain employs TRBV7-9 and TRBJ2-2; D not certain. Germline CDR1 reads SEHNR; CDR2 reads FQNEAQ (reference sequence). Trimming cost V 3 bases and J 1 base, with 9 bases left between them. The CDR3 runs to 15 residues. The CDR3 sequence is CASSFFSGNTGELFF. As DNA, the CDR3 is TGTGCCAGCAGCTTCTTCTCGGGGAACACCGGGGAGCTGTTTTTT.

Notes on this clone: One end of the junction fails to match germline, which may point to a read error. V is TRBV6-5 and J is TRBJ2-1; TRBD2 matches at 7 bases. The CDR3 is made up of 15 amino acids. CDR1 is MNHEY and CDR2 is SVGAGI in the germline V gene. In DNA, the CDR3 is TGTGCCAGCAGTTACTCCGCGGGAGCCTACAGTGAGCAGTTCTTC. It encodes CASSYSAGAYSEQFF.

This clone was observed a single time. The chain is built from TRBV5-4 and TRBJ2-5; perhaps TRBD2 as D (6 bases). The J call may be in error: the DNA end matches TRBJ2-7 better. Per germline, CDR1 SGHNT and CDR2 YYREEE (reference sequence). The CDR3 spans 14 residues. The CDR3 DNA reads as TGTGCCAGCAGCCTGGCGGGGACTTCCTACGAGCAGTACTTC. This codes for CASSLAGTSYEQYF.

The chain carries TRBV18 and TRBJ1-2; the D is unclear. CDR3 length: 17 amino acids. The germline gives CDR1 KGHSH, CDR2 LQKENI. Trimming stripped 3 bases from V and 1 base from J, with 18 bases between. CDR3 amino acids: CASSPVGMREGNYGYTF. The CDR3 coding sequence is TGTGCCAGCTCACCTGTCGGAATGCGGGAAGGTAACTATGGCTACACCTTC.

The chain employs TRBV7-2 and TRBJ1-1; D is uncertain. The CDR3 consists of 12 residues. The germline V gene has CDR1 SGHTA and CDR2 FQGNSA. Trimming took off 5 bases at V and 2 bases at J, with 6 bases between the two ends. Here the CDR3 DNA reads TGTGCCAGCAGCCCCCCAAACACTGAAGCTTTCTTT. It codes for CASSPPNTEAFF.

CDR3 region: CASSLGHLNTEAFF. In DNA form, the CDR3 reads TGTGCCAGCAGCCTGGGACATTTGAACACTGAAGCTTTCTTT. The V and J genes are TRBV7-2 and TRBJ1-1, with D possibly TRBD1 on 6 matching bases. Trimming removed 5 bases from V and 0 bases from J, with 10 bases in between. Germline CDR1 is SGHTA and CDR2 is FQGNSA. The CDR3 extends over 14 amino acids.